The rows below give T cell receptor beta chains drawn from one sample of a study of blood T cell repertoires in COVID-19. TCRdb keeps only in-frame clones here, not all; method: immunoSEQ multiplex PCR. The sample lists 200,000 to 250,000 clones; roughly 84% were seen once. Material for sequencing was peripheral blood. The receptor set was obtained from a man aged 50-60 years who had recovered from COVID-19. Both conserved end residues are trimmed from each CDR3.

TRBV6-5 ASTQGGRDWDIQY
TRBV27 ASRDDTAGGRHEQY
TRBV4-1 ASSRGTSASTDTQY
TRBV27 ASSPPKGLAGGNEQF
TRBV4-2 ASSQDRGNQPQH
TRBV19 ASSTRDKSEQY
TRBV7-8 ASSSGLGSYEQY
TRBV23-1 ASSPRGTSGQETQY
TRBV7-2 ASSLRVGGSTGELF
TRBV9 ASSVELAGLYNEQF
TRBV28 ASSFGLFINFRAF
TRBV3-1/TRBV3-2 ASSQDLRDTGELF
TRBV7-9 ASSPDTGAPLH
TRBV28 ASSYPADYNEQF
TRBV10-3 AISESGQNNNSPLH
TRBV9 ASSVSVSPEETQY
TRBV7-6 ASSGGVTDTQY
TRBV11-2 ASTTISSSSYEQY
TRBV30 AWSRVWTSGRMSEQY
TRBV9 ASSVAGTDTGELF
TRBV28 ASKLQGRYNSPLH
TRBV6-1 ASSETGGYGYT
TRBV18 ASSPKGGDGKNIQY
TRBV27 ASSFFRVYAPLH
TRBV2 ASSDRTGHSPLH
TRBV11-2 ASTYIQGRETQY
TRBV18 ASSPQGSGNTIY
TRBV5-8 ASSADRVTNEKLF
TRBV5-1 ASSLVLADTGELF
TRBV5-1 ASSLGQGLGYT
TRBV28 ASSLGSGVVETQY
TRBV5-1 ASSLPGLAATDTQY
TRBV14 ASSQPSLGTSGSTDTQY
TRBV15 ATSRLLANTGELF
TRBV28 ASRPEGRGLSPLH
TRBV19 ASSGLAGSTDTQY
TRBV19 ASSPRTSAYNEQF
TRBV29-1 SAGTSLGSGYT
TRBV2 ASSQQGVGPQH
TRBV5-4 ASRNPGLADTGELF
TRBV10-3 AIMEGNNYGYT
TRBV28 ASSLPAVLNYGYT
TRBV4-1 ASSQGLGTDYGYT
TRBV9 ASSEGTSGFPPYNEQF
TRBV18 ASSPKRENSPLH
TRBV18 ASSLDTGELF
TRBV10-3 AISPGTHYNEQF
TRBV7-6 ASSFSGPQH
TRBV13 ASSSRDRATYNSPLH
TRBV4-2 ASSHGSGTSGSGEQF
TRBV9 ASSAGQTDQPQH